Following are 19 T cell receptor beta chains from one sample sequenced in a study of cytomegalovirus exposure and HLA in healthy donors. Researchers ran the PCR with 60 Vbeta and 13 Jbeta primers. The table came from immunoSEQ multiplex PCR; TCRdb's copy has only in-frame clones and leaves some out. The profile shows around 150,000 clones, around three quarters of them singletons. Sequenced input: PBMCs. The receptors here all came from a man between 40 and 49 years old in good health and CMV-seropositive.

In its sample, this clone was seen a few times. This sample includes further DNA sequences coding for the same CDR3. The genes are TRBV5-1 and TRBJ2-7; D unclear. V was clipped by 0 bases and J by 0 bases, with 7 bases between them. CDR1 and CDR2 (germline): SGHRS, YFSETQ. There are 14 residues in the CDR3. This CDR3 reads CASSLGRSSYEQYF. CDR3 bases: TGCGCCAGCAGCTTGGGGAGAAGCTCCTACGAGCAGTACTTC.

Concerning this clone: Other DNA sequences within the sample encode an identical CDR3. The rearrangement joins TRBV5-6 to TRBJ2-5, with D tentatively TRBD1 (6 bases). V lost 4 bases and J 1 base, leaving 17 bases between the germline ends. This CDR3 region has 16 residues. CDR1 and CDR2 (germline): SGHDT, YYEEEE. In DNA form, the CDR3 reads TGTGCCAGCAGCCGGCCGCAGCAGGGGACCCAAGAGACCCAGTACTTC. It yields the protein CASSRPQQGTQETQYF.

This clone has only a few counts. The V gene is TRBV6-1, the J gene TRBJ2-1, with a tentative D call TRBD2 (6 bases). CDR1 and CDR2 (germline): MNHNS, SASEGT. This CDR3 comprises 16 residues. V shed 2 bases and J shed 0 bases, with 11 bases lying between them. The CDR3 nucleotides are TGTGCCAGCAGTGAACGGCGGGGCAGCTCCTACAATGAGCAGTTCTTC. Translating it yields CASSERRGSSYNEQFF.

The gene calls are TRBV6-5 and TRBJ2-7; possibly TRBD1 for D (5 bases). The CDR3 length is 15 residues. The germline CDR1 and CDR2 sequences are MNHEY and SVGAGI. V shed 6 bases and J shed 0 bases, with 15 bases lying between them. In nucleotides, the CDR3 is TGTGCCAGCAGGGTATCGGCAGGGCCCTCCTACGAGCAGTACTTC. Protein sequence: CASRVSAGPSYEQYF.

The chain couples TRBV6-5 to TRBJ2-7, with D maybe TRBD2 (6 bases). The ends were cut back, 0 bases at V and 4 bases at J, with 13 bases in the middle. CDR1 MNHEY and CDR2 SVGAGI come from the germline V gene. The CDR3 is 15 residues long. CDR3 protein: CASSYSRGLRYEQYF. The CDR3 coding sequence is TGTGCCAGCAGTTACTCGAGGGGACTTAGGTACGAGCAGTACTTC.

The rearrangement uses TRBV5-6 and TRBJ1-6; tentative D call: TRBD1 (5 bases). Germline CDR1 and CDR2: SGHDT and YYEEEE. The V gene lost 3 bases and the J gene lost 9 bases, with 13 bases spanning the gap. The CDR3 runs 14 residues. CDR3 nucleotide sequence: TGTGCCAGCAGCTGGGGGGGTGGGGGTTCACCCCTCCACTTT. The encoded protein is CASSWGGGGSPLHF.

V is TRBV2 and J is TRBJ1-5; D remains ambiguous. This CDR3 comprises 12 residues. CDR1 and CDR2 (germline): SNHLY, FYNNEI. The V and J ends lost 3 bases and 9 bases respectively, with 9 bases between them. The CDR3 coding sequence is TGTGCCAGCAGTGACCGCCGGAGGCCCCAGCATTTT. Translation gives CASSDRRRPQHF. The variable domain in full, completed from reference TRBV2 and TRBJ1-5, reads EPEVTQTPSHQVTQMGQEVILRCVPISNHLYFYWYRQILGQKVEFLVSFYNNEISEKSEIFDDQFSVERPDGSNFTLKIRSTKLEDSAMYFCASSDRRRPQHFGDGTRLSIL.

The genes are TRBV7-9 and TRBJ1-4; 7 bases line up with TRBD1. The CDR3 runs to 17 residues. Germline loops: CDR1 SEHNR, CDR2 FQNEAQ (reference sequence). V dropped 5 bases and J dropped 1; count of bases not matched to a gene: 10. The chain's CDR3 is CASSPTGVVRTNEKLFF. The DNA of the CDR3 is TGTGCCAGCAGCCCCACAGGGGTGGTGCGAACTAATGAAAAACTGTTTTTT.

This chain links TRBV28 with TRBJ1-2; 11 nucleotides line up with TRBD1. Germline values: CDR1 MDHEN, CDR2 SYDVKM. The J segment lost 6 bases and the V segment lost 5 bases, leaving 8 bases of the junction unmatched. The CDR3 length is 15 residues. CDR3 bases: TGTGCCAGCAGTGGACAGGGGGCGAGAGTTCATGGCTACACCTTC. Protein: CASSGQGARVHGYTF.

Here the CDR3 reads CASSLVTSGEQFF. CDR3 nucleotide sequence: TGTGCCAGCAGCTTAGTAACTAGCGGTGAGCAGTTCTTC. The chain employs TRBV7-9 and TRBJ2-1; 8 positions match TRBD2. CDR3 length: 13 amino acids. Per germline, CDR1 SEHNR and CDR2 FQNEAQ (reference sequence). V trimming: 1 base; J trimming: 9 bases; junction bases outside the gene matches: 2.

This chain connects TRBV5-5 to TRBJ2-7; a weak D match, TRBD1 (6 bases). Trimming removed 4 bases at V and 5 bases at J, with 19 bases between. Germline-derived CDR1 and CDR2 are SGHKS and YYEKEE (reference sequence). The CDR3 runs 15 residues. CDR3 amino acids: CASSPLGAGRDEQYF. The DNA for the CDR3 is TGTGCCAGCAGCCCGCTGGGGGCCGGACGGGACGAGCAGTACTTC.

Only one count was recorded for this clone. The chain links TRBV6-5 to TRBJ2-1, with TRBD1 identical over 8 bases. V was pared by 9 bases and J by 9 bases, with 4 bases of the junction left unmatched. Germline CDR1 reads MNHEY; CDR2 reads SVGAGI. CDR3 size: 11 residues. CDR3: CASGTGFEQFF. Written as DNA, the CDR3 is TGTGCCAGTGGGACAGGTTTTGAGCAGTTCTTC.

V usage is TRBV19 and J usage is TRBJ1-2; 12 bases agree with TRBD1. The CDR3 is made up of 14 amino acids. The V gene's germline CDR1 is LNHDA and CDR2 SQIVND (reference sequence). Losses at the gene ends were 6 bases for V and 8 bases for J; bases not matched to a gene: 7. The CDR3 DNA reads as TGTGCCAGTAGGAACCGGGACAGGGGGCAAGGCTACACCTTC. As protein: CASRNRDRGQGYTF.

CDR3 protein: CAWSALAGVFSEQYF. CDR3 DNA: TGTGCCTGGAGTGCCTTAGCGGGAGTTTTCTCCGAGCAGTACTTC. The rearrangement joins TRBV30 to TRBJ2-5, with 9 bases aligning to TRBD2. The end of the DNA aligns better with TRBJ2-7, so the J call may be wrong. Germline CDR1 and CDR2: GTSNPN and SVGIG (reference sequence). The CDR3 contains 15 residues.

This chain joins TRBV25-1 and TRBJ1-4, with 9 bases that match TRBD1. This CDR3 is 14 amino acids long. Trimming removed 4 bases from V and 10 bases from J; junction bases left unmatched: 7. Germline V gene sequence: CDR1 MGHDK, CDR2 SYGVNS. In DNA, the CDR3 is TGTGCCAGCAGTGGGACAGGGGCGGTTGGAAAACTGTTTTTT. This gives the protein CASSGTGAVGKLFF.

This clone was observed a few times. The genes are TRBV30 and TRBJ1-1, with TRBD1 as a possible D gene (5 bases). Looked up from germline, CDR1 is GTSNPN and CDR2 is SVGIG (reference sequence). The V gene lost 4 bases and the J gene lost 2 bases, with 14 bases spanning the gap. The CDR3 runs to 14 residues. CDR3 protein: CAWIPRRGNTEAFF. DNA for the CDR3: TGTGCCTGGATACCTCGGAGGGGTAACACTGAAGCTTTCTTT.

The CDR3 nucleotides are TGTGCCAGCAGTTACTCGAAGGGGGATCCTAATGAAAAACTGTTTTTT. Protein: CASSYSKGDPNEKLFF. This chain joins TRBV6-5 and TRBJ1-4, with D possibly matching TRBD1 (6 bases). The CDR3 length is 16 residues. The V and J ends lost 0 bases and 3 bases respectively, with 11 bases between them. Germline CDR1 MNHEY, CDR2 SVGAGI.

The V call is TRBV15, the J call TRBJ2-3; 12 bases are shared with TRBD2. The CDR3 contains 17 residues. The trim removed 3 bases at V and 3 bases at J, leaving 7 bases unmatched. Germline CDR1 and CDR2: LNHNV and YYDKDF (reference sequence). This chain's CDR3 is CATSRDRLAGVTDTQYF. CDR3 sequence (DNA): TGTGCCACCAGCAGGGACAGACTAGCGGGAGTGACAGATACGCAGTATTTT.

The V call is TRBV25-1, the J call TRBJ2-7; D is possibly TRBD1 (6 bases). V lost 4 bases and J 3 bases, leaving 16 bases between the germline ends. In germline, CDR1 is MGHDK, CDR2 SYGVNS. The CDR3 consists of 15 residues. The CDR3 here is CASSVQGPPFYEQYF. For the CDR3, the DNA is TGTGCCAGCAGTGTACAGGGACCGCCGTTCTACGAGCAGTACTTC.